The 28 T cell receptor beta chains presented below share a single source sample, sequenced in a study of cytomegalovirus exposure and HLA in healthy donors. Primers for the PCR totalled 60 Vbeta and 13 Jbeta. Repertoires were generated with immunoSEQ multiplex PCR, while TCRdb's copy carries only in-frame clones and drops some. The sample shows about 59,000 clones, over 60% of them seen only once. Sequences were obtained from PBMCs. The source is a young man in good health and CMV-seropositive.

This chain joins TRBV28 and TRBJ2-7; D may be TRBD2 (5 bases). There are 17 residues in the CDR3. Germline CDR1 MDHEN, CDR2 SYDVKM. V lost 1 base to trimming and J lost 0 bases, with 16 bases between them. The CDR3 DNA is TGTGCCAGCAGTTTATTCGCCCCGGGAACTTACTCCTACGAGCAGTACTTC. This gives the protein CASSLFAPGTYSYEQYF.

In DNA, the CDR3 is TGCGCCAGCAGCCCAGATACAAACCCGAACAGGGACTCCTACGAGCAGTACTTC. Translated: CASSPDTNPNRDSYEQYF. The chain combines TRBV4-3 with TRBJ2-7; weak D call: TRBD1 (6 bases). The CDR3 totals 18 residues. The ends were cut back, 4 bases at V and 0 bases at J, with 22 bases in the middle. Germline-derived CDR1 and CDR2 are LGHNA and YSLEER.

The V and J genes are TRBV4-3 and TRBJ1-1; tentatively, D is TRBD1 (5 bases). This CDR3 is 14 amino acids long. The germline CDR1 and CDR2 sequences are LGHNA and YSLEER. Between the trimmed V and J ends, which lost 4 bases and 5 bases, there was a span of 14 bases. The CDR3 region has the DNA TGCGCCAGCAGCCGATGGGGGGGAGAGACTGAAGCTTTCTTT. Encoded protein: CASSRWGGETEAFF.

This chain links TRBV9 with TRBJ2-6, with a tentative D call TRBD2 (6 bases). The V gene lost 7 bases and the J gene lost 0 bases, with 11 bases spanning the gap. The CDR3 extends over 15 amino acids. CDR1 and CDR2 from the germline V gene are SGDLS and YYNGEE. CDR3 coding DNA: TGTGCCAGCGGGGGGTGGGCCTCTGGGGCCAACGTCCTGACTTTC. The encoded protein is CASGGWASGANVLTF.

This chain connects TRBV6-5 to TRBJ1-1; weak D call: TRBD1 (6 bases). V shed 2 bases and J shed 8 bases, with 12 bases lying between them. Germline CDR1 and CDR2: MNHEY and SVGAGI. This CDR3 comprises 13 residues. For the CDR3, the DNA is TGTGCCAGCAGTTACGGGACGACAGGAGAAGCTTTCTTT. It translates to CASSYGTTGEAFF.

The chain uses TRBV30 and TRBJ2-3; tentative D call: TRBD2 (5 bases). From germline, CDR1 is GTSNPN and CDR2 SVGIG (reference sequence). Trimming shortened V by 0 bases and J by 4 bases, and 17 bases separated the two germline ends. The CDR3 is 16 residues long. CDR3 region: CAWSVLPRAGADTQYF. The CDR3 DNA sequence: TGTGCCTGGAGTGTACTTCCGCGGGCTGGAGCAGATACGCAGTATTTT. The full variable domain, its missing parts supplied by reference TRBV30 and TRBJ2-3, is SQTIHQWPATLVQPVGSPLSLECTVEGTSNPNLYWYRQAAGRGLQLLFYSVGIGQISSEVPQNLSASRPQDRQFILSSKKLLLSDSGFYLCAWSVLPRAGADTQYFGPGTRLTVL.

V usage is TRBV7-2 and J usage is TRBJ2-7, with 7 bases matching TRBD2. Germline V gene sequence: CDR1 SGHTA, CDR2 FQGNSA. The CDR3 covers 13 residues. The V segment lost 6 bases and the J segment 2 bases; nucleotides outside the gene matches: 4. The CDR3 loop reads CASRRRGAYEQYF. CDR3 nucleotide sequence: TGTGCCAGCAGGCGACGGGGGGCCTACGAGCAGTACTTC.

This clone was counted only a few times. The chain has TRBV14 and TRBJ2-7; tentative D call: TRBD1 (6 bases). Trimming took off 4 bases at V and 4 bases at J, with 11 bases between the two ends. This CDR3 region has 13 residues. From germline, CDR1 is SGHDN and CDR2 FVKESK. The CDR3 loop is CASSPTRGYEQYF. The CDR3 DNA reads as TGTGCCAGCAGCCCAACCAGGGGTTACGAGCAGTACTTC.

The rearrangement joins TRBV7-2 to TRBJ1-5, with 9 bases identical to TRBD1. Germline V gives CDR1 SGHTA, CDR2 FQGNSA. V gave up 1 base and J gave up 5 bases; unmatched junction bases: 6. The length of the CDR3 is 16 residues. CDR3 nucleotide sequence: TGTGCCAGCAGCTTAGTATCGGGACAGGGTCATCAGCCCCAGCATTTT. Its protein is CASSLVSGQGHQPQHF.

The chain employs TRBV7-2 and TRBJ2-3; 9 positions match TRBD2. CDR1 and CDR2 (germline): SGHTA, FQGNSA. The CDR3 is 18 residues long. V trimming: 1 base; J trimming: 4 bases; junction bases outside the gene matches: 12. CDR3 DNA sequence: TGTGCCAGCAGCTTAGTTGGCGGGGGGGCCGCGGGCGCAGATACGCAGTATTTT. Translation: CASSLVGGGAAGADTQYF.

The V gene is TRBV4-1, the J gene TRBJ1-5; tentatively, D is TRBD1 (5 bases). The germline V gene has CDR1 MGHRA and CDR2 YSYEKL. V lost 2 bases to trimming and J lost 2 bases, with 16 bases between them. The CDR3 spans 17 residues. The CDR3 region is CASSQIKGMVGNQPQHF. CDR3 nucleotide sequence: TGCGCCAGCAGCCAAATTAAGGGGATGGTGGGCAATCAGCCCCAGCATTTT.

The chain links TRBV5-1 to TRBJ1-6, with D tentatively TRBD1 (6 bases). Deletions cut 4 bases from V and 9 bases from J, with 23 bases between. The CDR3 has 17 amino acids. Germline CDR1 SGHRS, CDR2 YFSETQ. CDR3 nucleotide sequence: TGCGCCAGCAGCCAGTTCAGCGCAGGGGATGGGGGTTCACCCCTCCACTTT. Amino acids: CASSQFSAGDGGSPLHF.

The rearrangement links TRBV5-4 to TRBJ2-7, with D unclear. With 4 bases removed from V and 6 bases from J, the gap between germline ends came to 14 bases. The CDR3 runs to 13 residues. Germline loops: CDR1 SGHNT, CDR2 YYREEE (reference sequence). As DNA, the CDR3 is TGTGCCAGCAGCCTGGAGCCGCGGTGCGAGCAGTACTTC. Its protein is CASSLEPRCEQYF.

CDR3 sequence reads: CAWSIVGQGGHNTQYF. In DNA, the CDR3 is TGTGCCTGGAGTATCGTCGGCCAAGGGGGCCACAATACGCAGTATTTT. The rearrangement uses TRBV30 and TRBJ2-3; 7 positions agree with TRBD1. J gave up 7 bases and V 2 bases, and 15 bases lay outside the gene matches. CDR1 and CDR2 (germline): GTSNPN, SVGIG (reference sequence). The CDR3 spans 16 residues. The complete variable domain, with remaining parts taken from reference TRBV30 and TRBJ2-3, reads SQTIHQWPATLVQPVGSPLSLECTVEGTSNPNLYWYRQAAGRGLQLLFYSVGIGQISSEVPQNLSASRPQDRQFILSSKKLLLSDSGFYLCAWSIVGQGGHNTQYFGPGTRLTVL.

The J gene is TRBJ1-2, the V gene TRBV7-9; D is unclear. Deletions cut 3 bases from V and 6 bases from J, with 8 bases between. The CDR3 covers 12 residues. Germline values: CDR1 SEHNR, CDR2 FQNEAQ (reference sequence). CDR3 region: CASSFQSDGYTF. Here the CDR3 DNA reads TGTGCCAGCAGCTTCCAGTCAGATGGCTACACCTTC.

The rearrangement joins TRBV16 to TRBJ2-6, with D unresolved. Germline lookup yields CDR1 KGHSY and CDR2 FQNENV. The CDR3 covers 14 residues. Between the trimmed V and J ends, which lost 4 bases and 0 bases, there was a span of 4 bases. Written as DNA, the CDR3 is TGTGCCAGCAGCCTACACTCTGGGGCCAACGTCCTGACTTTC. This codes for CASSLHSGANVLTF.

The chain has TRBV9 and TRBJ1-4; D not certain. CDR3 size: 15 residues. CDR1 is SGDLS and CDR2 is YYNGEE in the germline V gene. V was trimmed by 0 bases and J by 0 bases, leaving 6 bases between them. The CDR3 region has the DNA TGTGCCAGCAGCGTAGACCAGGCAACTAATGAAAAACTGTTTTTT. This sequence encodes CASSVDQATNEKLFF.

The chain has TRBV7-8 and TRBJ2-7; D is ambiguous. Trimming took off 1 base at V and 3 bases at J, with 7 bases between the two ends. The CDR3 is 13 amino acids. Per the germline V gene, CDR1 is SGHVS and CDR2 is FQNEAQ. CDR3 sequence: CASSLVGGYEQYF. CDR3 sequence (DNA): TGTGCCAGCAGCTTAGTCGGCGGCTACGAGCAGTACTTC.

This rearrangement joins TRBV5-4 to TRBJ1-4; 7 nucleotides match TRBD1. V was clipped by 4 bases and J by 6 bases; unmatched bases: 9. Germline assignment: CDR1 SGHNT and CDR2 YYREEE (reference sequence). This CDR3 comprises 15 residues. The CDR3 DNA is TGTGCCAGCAGCATTGAACAGGGGATTGATGAAAAACTGTTTTTT. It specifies CASSIEQGIDEKLFF.

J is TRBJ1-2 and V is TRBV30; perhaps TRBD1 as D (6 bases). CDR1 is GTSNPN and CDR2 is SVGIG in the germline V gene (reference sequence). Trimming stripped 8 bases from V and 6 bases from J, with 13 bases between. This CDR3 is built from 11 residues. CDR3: CAGNRDNGYTF. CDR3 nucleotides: TGTGCCGGAAACAGGGATAATGGCTACACCTTC. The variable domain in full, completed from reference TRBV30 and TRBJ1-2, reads SQTIHQWPATLVQPVGSPLSLECTVEGTSNPNLYWYRQAAGRGLQLLFYSVGIGQISSEVPQNLSASRPQDRQFILSSKKLLLSDSGFYLCAGNRDNGYTFGSGTRLTVV.

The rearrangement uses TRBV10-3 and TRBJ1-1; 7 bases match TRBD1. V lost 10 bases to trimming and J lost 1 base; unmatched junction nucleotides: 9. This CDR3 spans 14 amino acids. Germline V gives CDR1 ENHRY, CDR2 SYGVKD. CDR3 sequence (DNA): TGTGCCAGCCAGGGACAGCCAAAGAACACTGAAGCTTTCTTT. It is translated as CASQGQPKNTEAFF.

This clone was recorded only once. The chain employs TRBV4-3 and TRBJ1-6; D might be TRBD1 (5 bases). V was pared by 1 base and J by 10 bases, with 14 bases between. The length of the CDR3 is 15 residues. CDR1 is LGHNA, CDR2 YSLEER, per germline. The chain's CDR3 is CASSQGGVGGSPLHF. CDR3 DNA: TGCGCCAGCAGCCAAGGAGGGGTCGGGGGGTCACCCCTCCACTTT.

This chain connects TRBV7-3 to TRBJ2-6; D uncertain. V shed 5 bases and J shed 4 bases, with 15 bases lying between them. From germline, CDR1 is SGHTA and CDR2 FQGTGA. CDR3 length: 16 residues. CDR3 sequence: CASSQVQLSGANVLTF. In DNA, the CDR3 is TGTGCCAGCAGCCAAGTACAGCTGTCCGGGGCCAACGTCCTGACTTTC.

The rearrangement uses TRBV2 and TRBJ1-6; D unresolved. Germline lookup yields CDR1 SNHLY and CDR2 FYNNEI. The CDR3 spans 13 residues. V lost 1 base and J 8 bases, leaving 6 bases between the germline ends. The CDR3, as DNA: TGTGCCAGCAGTGAAGTCTCGGATTCACCCCTCCACTTT. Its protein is CASSEVSDSPLHF.

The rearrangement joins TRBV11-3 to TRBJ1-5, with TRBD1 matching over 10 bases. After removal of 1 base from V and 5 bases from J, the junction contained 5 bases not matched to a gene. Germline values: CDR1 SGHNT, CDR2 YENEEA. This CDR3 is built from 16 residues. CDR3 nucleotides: TGTGCCAGCAGCTTAGGGGAGACAGGGGGCCATCAGCCCCAGCATTTT. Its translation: CASSLGETGGHQPQHF.

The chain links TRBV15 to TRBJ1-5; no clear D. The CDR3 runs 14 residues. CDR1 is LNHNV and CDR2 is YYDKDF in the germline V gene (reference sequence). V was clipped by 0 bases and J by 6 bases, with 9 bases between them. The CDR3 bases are TGTGCCACCAGCAGAGATGCGGCGGGTCAGCCCCAGCATTTT. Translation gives CATSRDAAGQPQHF.

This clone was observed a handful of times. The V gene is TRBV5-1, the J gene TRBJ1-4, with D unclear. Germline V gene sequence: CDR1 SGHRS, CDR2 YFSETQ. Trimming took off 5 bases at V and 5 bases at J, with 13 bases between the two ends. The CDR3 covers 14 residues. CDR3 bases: TGCGCCAGCAGGTGGGGAGGCCCCAATGAAAAACTGTTTTTT. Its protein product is CASRWGGPNEKLFF.

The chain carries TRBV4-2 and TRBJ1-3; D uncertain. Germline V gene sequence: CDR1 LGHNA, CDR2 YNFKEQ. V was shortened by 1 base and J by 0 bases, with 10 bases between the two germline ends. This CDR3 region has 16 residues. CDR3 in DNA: TGTGCCAGCAGCCAAGGCGGTATTCCCTCTGGAAACACCATATATTTT. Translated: CASSQGGIPSGNTIYF.